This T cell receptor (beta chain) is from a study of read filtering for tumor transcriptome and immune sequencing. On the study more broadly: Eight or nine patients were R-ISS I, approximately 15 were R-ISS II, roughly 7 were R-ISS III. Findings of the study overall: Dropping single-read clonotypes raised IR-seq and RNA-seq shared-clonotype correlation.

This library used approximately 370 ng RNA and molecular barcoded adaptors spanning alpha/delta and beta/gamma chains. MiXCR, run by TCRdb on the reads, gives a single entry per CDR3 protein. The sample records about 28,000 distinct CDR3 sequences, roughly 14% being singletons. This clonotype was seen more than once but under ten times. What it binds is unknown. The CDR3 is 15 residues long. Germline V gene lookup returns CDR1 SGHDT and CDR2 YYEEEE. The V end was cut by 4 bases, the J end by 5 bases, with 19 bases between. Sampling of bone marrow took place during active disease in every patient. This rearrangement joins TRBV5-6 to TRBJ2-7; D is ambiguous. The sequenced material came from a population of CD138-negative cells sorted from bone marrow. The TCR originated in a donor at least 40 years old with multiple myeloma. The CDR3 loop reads CASSPILSRLDEQYF. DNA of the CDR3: TGTGCCAGCAGCCCTATTCTATCCCGGCTCGACGAGCAGTACTTC.